These 11 T cell receptor beta chains share one sample of origin, sequenced in a study of T cell repertoires in cytomegalovirus infection. TCRdb reanalysed the reads using MiXCR and keeps one entry per CDR3 protein. The table records about 700,000 distinct CDR3 sequences, roughly 30% of them present only once. These receptors have no known antigen. The sequencing used cultured PBMCs, collected from culture after CMV antigen stimulation. The receptor source for this set is a human donor in good health (CMV status not recorded). Some clones in this sample may be carry-over from other donors' samples.

In regard to this clonotype: The junction departs from the called germline gene at one end, perhaps through a read error. The gene calls are TRBV11-2 and TRBJ1-2; TRBD1 aligns across 10 bases. Germline V gene sequence: CDR1 SGHAT, CDR2 FQNNGV. This CDR3 is 15 amino acids long. CDR3 region: CASSLGRTGGYGYNF. In DNA, the CDR3 is TGTGCCAGCAGTTTAGGCCGGACAGGGGGTTATGGCTACAACTTC.

The chain has TRBV7-2 and TRBJ2-2; D is ambiguous. This CDR3 comprises 13 residues. V was shortened by 4 bases and J by 7 bases, with 10 bases between the two germline ends. Germline lookup yields CDR1 SGHTA and CDR2 FQGNSA. The CDR3 DNA is TGTGCCAGCAGCTCGACGGTGGGCGGGGAGCTGTTTTTT. Translating it yields CASSSTVGGELFF.

The rearrangement joins TRBV23-1 to TRBJ1-1; D not certain. TRBV23-1 belongs to the ORF category, with a function that is uncertain. V gave up 3 bases and J gave up 4 bases, with 9 bases separating them. The CDR3 loop spans 13 amino acids. The CDR3 is CASSHSGFTEAFF. CDR3 DNA: TGCGCCAGCAGTCACTCGGGCTTCACTGAAGCTTTCTTT.

J is TRBJ2-2 and V is TRBV19, with D hard to call. CDR3 length: 18 amino acids. Trimming took 3 bases from V and 5 from J, leaving 22 bases between them. Germline loops: CDR1 LNHDA, CDR2 SQIVND (reference sequence). The CDR3 sequence: CASSMSPKRAAGTGELFF. The CDR3 coding sequence is TGTGCCAGTAGTATGAGCCCAAAAAGAGCCGCCGGGACCGGGGAGCTGTTTTTT.

V gene TRBV4-2 combines with J gene TRBJ2-4; 15 bases are a match to TRBD2. The germline gives CDR1 LGHNA, CDR2 YNFKEQ. This CDR3 region has 17 residues. V lost 4 bases, J lost 10 bases, and 11 bases stayed unmatched. Here the CDR3 reads CASSPGTSGGPESIQYF. The CDR3 DNA follows: TGTGCCAGCAGCCCCGGGACTAGCGGGGGGCCAGAGTCAATTCAGTACTTC.

The chain has TRBV7-2 and TRBJ2-7, with TRBD1 as a possible D gene (6 bases). The CDR3 runs 14 residues. Trimming shortened V by 7 bases and J by 2 bases, and 15 bases separated the two germline ends. Germline V gene sequence: CDR1 SGHTA, CDR2 FQGNSA. In DNA, the CDR3 is TGTGCCAGCAACAACCACAGGGTAGCCTACGAGCAGTACTTC. It codes for CASNNHRVAYEQYF.

This clonotype was observed at least ten times. The CDR3 coding sequence is TGTGCCAGCAGCCCCCAGGGGGAAGGGAAGCATTTT. It yields the protein CASSPQGEGKHF. V usage is TRBV7-9 and J usage is TRBJ1-5; TRBD1 agrees at 7 bases. Germline-derived CDR1 and CDR2 are SEHNR and FQNEAQ (reference sequence). This CDR3 is 12 amino acids long. Unmatched junction bases numbered 9, after V lost 5 bases and J lost 14 bases.

The V and J genes are TRBV18 and TRBJ2-1; D assignment may be TRBD1 or TRBD2 (5 bases each). This CDR3 comprises 17 residues. Trimming left V 6 bases short and J 6 bases short, with 24 bases between. Looked up from germline, CDR1 is KGHSH and CDR2 is LQKENI. CDR3 residues: CASSTLPTGPNSNEQFF. As DNA, the CDR3 is TGTGCCAGCTCTACCCTGCCAACGGGACCAAACTCCAATGAGCAGTTCTTC.

The chain employs TRBV28 and TRBJ2-7; the D gene is possibly TRBD2 (7 bases). Germline CDR1 is MDHEN and CDR2 is SYDVKM. V was pared by 6 bases and J by 2 bases, with 17 bases between. This CDR3 spans 15 amino acids. CDR3 amino acids: CASSPRGARAYEQYF. The CDR3 DNA reads as TGTGCCAGCAGCCCTCGGGGGGCCCGTGCCTACGAGCAGTACTTC.

J is TRBJ2-3 and V is TRBV2, with D unclear. CDR1 and CDR2 from the germline V gene are SNHLY and FYNNEI. V was pared by 5 bases and J by 1 base, with 7 bases between. This CDR3 spans 13 amino acids. CDR3 region: CASSQLRTDTQYF. CDR3 DNA: TGTGCCAGCAGTCAACTCCGCACAGATACGCAGTATTTT.

This chain connects TRBV19 to TRBJ2-5; TRBD2 agrees at 7 bases. V gave up 6 bases and J gave up 3 bases; unmatched junction bases: 10. This CDR3 is 15 amino acids long. From germline, CDR1 is LNHDA and CDR2 SQIVND (reference sequence). This CDR3 reads CASSHWGSGEETQYF. CDR3 nucleotides: TGTGCCAGTAGCCACTGGGGGAGCGGGGAAGAGACCCAGTACTTC.